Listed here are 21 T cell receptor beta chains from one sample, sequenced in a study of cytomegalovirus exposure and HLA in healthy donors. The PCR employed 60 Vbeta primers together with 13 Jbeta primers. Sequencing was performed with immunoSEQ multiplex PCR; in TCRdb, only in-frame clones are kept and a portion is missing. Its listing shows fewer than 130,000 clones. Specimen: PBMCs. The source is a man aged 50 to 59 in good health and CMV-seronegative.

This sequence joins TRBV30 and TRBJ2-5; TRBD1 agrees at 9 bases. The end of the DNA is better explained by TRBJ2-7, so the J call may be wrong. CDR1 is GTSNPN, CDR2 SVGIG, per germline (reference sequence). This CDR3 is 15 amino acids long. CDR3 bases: TGTGCCTGGAGTACAGCCCGGACAGGGGTTTACGAGCAGTACTTC. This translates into CAWSTARTGVYEQYF.

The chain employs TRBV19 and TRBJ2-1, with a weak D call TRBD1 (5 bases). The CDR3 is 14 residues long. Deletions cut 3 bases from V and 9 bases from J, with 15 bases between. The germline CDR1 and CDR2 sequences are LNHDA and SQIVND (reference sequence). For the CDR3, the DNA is TGTGCCAGTAGTATTAGTAGGGGCGAAGGTGAGCAGTTCTTC. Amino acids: CASSISRGEGEQFF.

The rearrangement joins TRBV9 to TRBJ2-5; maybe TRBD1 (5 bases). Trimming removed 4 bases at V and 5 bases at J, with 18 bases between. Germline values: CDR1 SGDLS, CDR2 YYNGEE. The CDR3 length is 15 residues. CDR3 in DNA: TGTGCCAGCAGCCGATATCAGGGTTATTCGGAGACCCAGTACTTC. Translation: CASSRYQGYSETQYF.

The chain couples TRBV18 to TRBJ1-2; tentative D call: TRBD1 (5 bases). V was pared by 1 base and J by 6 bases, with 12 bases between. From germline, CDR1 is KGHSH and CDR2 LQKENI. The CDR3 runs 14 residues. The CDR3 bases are TGTGCCAGCTCACCACAGCAGGGCGCCGATGGCTACACCTTC. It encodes CASSPQQGADGYTF. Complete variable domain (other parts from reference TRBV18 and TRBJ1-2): NAGVMQNPRHLVRRRGQEARLRCSPMKGHSHVYWYRQLPEEGLKFMVYLQKENIIDESGMPKERFSAEFPKEGPSILRIQQVVRGDSAAYFCASSPQQGADGYTFGSGTRLTVV.

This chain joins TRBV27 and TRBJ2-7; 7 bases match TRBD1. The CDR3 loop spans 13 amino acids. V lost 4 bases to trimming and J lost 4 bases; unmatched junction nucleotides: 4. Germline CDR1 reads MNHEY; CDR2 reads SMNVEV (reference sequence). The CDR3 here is CASSYGRGYEQYF. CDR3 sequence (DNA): TGTGCCAGCAGTTATGGCAGGGGGTACGAGCAGTACTTC.

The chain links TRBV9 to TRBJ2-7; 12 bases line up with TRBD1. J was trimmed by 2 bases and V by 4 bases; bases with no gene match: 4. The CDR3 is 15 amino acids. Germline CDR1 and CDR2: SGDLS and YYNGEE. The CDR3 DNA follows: TGTGCCAGCAGCCCGGGACAGGGGGCCGCCTACGAGCAGTACTTC. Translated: CASSPGQGAAYEQYF.

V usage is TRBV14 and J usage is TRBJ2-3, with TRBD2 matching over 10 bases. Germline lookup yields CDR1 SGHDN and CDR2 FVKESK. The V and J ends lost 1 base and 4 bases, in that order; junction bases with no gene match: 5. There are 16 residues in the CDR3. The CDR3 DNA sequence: TGTGCCAGCAGCCAAGCAGTCCTAGCGGGGGCAGATACGCAGTATTTT. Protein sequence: CASSQAVLAGADTQYF.

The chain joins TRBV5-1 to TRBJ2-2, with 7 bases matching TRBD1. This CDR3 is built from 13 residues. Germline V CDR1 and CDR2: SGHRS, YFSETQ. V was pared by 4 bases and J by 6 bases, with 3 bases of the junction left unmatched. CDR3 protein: CASSRGQSGELFF. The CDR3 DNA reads TGCGCCAGCAGCAGGGGGCAATCCGGGGAGCTGTTTTTT.

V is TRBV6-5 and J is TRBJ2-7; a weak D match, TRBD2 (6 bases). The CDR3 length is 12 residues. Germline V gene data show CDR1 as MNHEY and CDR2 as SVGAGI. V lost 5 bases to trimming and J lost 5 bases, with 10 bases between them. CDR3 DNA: TGTGCCAGCAGTAACTGGGAGGACGAGCAGTACTTC. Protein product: CASSNWEDEQYF.

Written as DNA, the CDR3 is TGCGCCAGCAGTGAAGCGGGGGTAAAGACTGAAGCTTTCTTT. Residues: CASSEAGVKTEAFF. This chain uses TRBV10-2 with TRBJ1-1, with D perhaps matching TRBD1 (5 bases). V lost 3 bases, J lost 5 bases, and 13 bases lay in between. The CDR3 runs to 14 residues. Germline V gives CDR1 WSHSY, CDR2 SAAADI.

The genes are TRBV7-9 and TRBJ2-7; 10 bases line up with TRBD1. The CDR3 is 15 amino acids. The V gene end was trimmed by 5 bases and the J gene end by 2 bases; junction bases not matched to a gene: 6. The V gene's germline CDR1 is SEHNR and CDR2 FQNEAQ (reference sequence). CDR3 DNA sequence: TGTGCCAGCAGCCCTCAGGGACAGGGGCCCTACGAGCAGTACTTC. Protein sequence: CASSPQGQGPYEQYF.

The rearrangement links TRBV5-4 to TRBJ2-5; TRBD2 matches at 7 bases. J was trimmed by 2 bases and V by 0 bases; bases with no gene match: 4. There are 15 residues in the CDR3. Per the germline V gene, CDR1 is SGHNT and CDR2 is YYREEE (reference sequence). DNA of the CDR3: TGTGCCAGCAGCTTGGCTAGCGGAGCACAAGAGACCCAGTACTTC. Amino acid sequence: CASSLASGAQETQYF.

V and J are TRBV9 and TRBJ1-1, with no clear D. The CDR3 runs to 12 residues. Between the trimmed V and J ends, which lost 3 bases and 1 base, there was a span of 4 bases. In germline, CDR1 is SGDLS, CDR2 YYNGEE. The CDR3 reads CASSAGNTEAFF. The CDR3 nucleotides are TGTGCCAGCAGCGCCGGGAACACTGAAGCTTTCTTT.

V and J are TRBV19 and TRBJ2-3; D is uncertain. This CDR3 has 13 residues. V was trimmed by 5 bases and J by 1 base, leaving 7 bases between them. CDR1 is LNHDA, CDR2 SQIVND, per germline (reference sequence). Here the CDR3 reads CASSPTGTDTQYF. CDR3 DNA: TGTGCCAGTAGTCCAACGGGCACAGATACGCAGTATTTT.

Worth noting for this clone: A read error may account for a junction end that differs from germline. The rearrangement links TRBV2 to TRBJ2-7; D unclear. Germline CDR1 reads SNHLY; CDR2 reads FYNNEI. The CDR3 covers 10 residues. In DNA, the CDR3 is TGTGCCAGCAGTGGCTACCTACCCAACTTC. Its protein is CASSGYLPNF.

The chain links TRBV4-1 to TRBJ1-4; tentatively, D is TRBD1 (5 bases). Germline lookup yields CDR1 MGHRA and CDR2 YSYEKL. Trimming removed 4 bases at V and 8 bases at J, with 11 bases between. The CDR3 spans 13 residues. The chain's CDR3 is CASSLRDLEKLFF. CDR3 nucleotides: TGCGCCAGCAGCCTAAGGGACTTGGAAAAACTGTTTTTT.

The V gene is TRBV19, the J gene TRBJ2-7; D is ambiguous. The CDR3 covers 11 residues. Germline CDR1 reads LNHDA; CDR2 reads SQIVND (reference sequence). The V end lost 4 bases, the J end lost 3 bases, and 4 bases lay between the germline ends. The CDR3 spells CASSNLYEQYF. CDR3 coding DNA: TGTGCCAGTAGTAATCTCTACGAGCAGTACTTC. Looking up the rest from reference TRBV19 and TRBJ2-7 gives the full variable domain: DGGITQSPKYLFRKEGQNVTLSCEQNLNHDAMYWYRQDPGQGLRLIYYSQIVNDFQKGDIAEGYSVSREKKESFPLTVTSAQKNPTAFYLCASSNLYEQYFGPGTRLTVT.

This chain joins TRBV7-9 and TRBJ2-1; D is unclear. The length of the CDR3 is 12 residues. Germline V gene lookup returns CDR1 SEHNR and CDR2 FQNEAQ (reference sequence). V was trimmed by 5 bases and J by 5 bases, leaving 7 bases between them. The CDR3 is CASSPRDNEQFF. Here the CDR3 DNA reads TGTGCCAGCAGCCCCCGGGACAATGAGCAGTTCTTC.

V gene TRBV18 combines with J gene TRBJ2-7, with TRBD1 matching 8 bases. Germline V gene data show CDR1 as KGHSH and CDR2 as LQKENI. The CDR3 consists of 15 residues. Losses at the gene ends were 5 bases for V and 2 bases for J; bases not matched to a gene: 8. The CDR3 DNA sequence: TGTGCCAGCTCAGTCACAGGGGGTGACACCTACGAGCAGTACTTC. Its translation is CASSVTGGDTYEQYF.

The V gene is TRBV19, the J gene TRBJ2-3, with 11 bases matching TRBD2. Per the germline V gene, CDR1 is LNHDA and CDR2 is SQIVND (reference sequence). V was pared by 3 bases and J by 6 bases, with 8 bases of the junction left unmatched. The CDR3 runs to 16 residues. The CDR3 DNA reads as TGTGCCAGTAGTATCTCTCTAGCGGGGGGCAGGGATACGCAGTATTTT. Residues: CASSISLAGGRDTQYF. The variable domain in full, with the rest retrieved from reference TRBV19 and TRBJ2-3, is DGGITQSPKYLFRKEGQNVTLSCEQNLNHDAMYWYRQDPGQGLRLIYYSQIVNDFQKGDIAEGYSVSREKKESFPLTVTSAQKNPTAFYLCASSISLAGGRDTQYFGPGTRLTVL.

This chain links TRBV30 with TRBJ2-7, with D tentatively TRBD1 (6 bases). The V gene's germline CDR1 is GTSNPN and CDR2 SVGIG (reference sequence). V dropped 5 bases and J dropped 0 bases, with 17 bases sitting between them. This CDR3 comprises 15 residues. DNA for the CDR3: TGTGCCTGGTCCCTTGGAACGGACAGCTCCTACGAGCAGTACTTC. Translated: CAWSLGTDSSYEQYF.